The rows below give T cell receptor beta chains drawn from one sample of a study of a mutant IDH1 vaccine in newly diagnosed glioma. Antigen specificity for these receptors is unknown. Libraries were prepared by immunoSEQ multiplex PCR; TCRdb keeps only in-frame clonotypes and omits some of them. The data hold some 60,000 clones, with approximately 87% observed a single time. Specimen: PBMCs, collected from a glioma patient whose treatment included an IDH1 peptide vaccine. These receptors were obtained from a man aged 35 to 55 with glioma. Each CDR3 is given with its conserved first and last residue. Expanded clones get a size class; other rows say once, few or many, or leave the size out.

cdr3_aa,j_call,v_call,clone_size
CASSDLQGALDSGNTIYF,TRBJ1-3,TRBV6-4,-
CASSPGLGWKTDTQYF,TRBJ2-3,TRBV9,-
CASSRDRESRKLFF,TRBJ1-4,TRBV28,-
CASSGGAGNEKLFF,TRBJ1-4,TRBV5-1,few
CASSVEGTGGAYEQYF,TRBJ2-7,TRBV9,-
CSEKRTPQETQYF,TRBJ2-5,TRBV29-1,-
CASSPWGGGNVNTGELFF,TRBJ2-2,TRBV18,once
CASSWAAGQGAGETQYF,TRBJ2-5,TRBV11-2,-
CSVRRASLYEQYF,TRBJ2-7,TRBV29-1,-
CSAPEGAGYTF,TRBJ1-2,TRBV20-1,-
CASSIAQGVVEKLFF,TRBJ1-4,TRBV19,-
CASSAGTDYNEQFF,TRBJ2-1,TRBV4-1,-
CASSPLGGSSYNEQFF,TRBJ2-1,TRBV18,few
CATSRDGGGTEAFF,TRBJ1-1,TRBV15,-
CAVKTGGDSGETQYF,TRBJ2-5,TRBV10-3,-
CASSAGTSGHTYEQYF,TRBJ2-7,TRBV2,-
CASSFGPRGSSYNEQFF,TRBJ2-1,TRBV5-6,once
CASSETLGRGSGANVLTF,TRBJ2-6,TRBV25-1,-
CASSQEGAGVNTGELFF,TRBJ2-2,TRBV4-2,-
CASSDESGATDTQYF,TRBJ2-3,TRBV6-4,-
CASSLALGEQYF,TRBJ2-7,TRBV5-6,-
CASSYHISGCYNSPLHF,TRBJ1-6,TRBV6-8,-
CASSKGTPVDTGSPNNSPLHF,TRBJ1-6,TRBV21-1,-
CASSEESGSSSYEQYF,TRBJ2-7,TRBV6-1,-
CASSLQTRGDTQYF,TRBJ2-3,TRBV5-1,-
CASSPYRTEDYGYTF,TRBJ1-2,TRBV7-2,-
CASSRQTPYEQYF,TRBJ2-7,TRBV28,-
CAISGGLASTDTQYF,TRBJ2-3,TRBV10-3,-
CATAREYVDTQYF,TRBJ2-3,TRBV19,once
CASSLAPSSYEQYF,TRBJ2-7,TRBV7-7,-
CASSLGLGYNEQYF,TRBJ2-7,TRBV5-1,-
CASRQSPGSLVQYF,TRBJ2-7,TRBV7-9,few
CASSWADRGNTEAFF,TRBJ1-1,TRBV6-5,-
CASTPSGGSYEQYF,TRBJ2-7,TRBV7-2,-
CASSSTGPYGYTF,TRBJ1-2,TRBV19,-
CASSASLSPYNEQFF,TRBJ2-1,TRBV9,-
CASSLAQGYEQYF,TRBJ2-7,TRBV7-2,-
CASSRRDYPETQYF,TRBJ2-5,TRBV7-9,-
CASSLVISGSIEQFF,TRBJ2-1,TRBV5-1,-
CASRKRELAFF,TRBJ1-1,TRBV28,-
CASSQDAHRGASSEQFF,TRBJ2-1,TRBV4-3,-
CASRSGGAGETQYF,TRBJ2-5,TRBV28,-
CASSYPGLGNEQFF,TRBJ2-1,TRBV5-1,many
CASSLGQGALGTEAFF,TRBJ1-1,TRBV5-4,-
CSVGGQTQDNEQFF,TRBJ2-1,TRBV29-1,-
CASTHGDLGYGYTF,TRBJ1-2,TRBV19,-
CAVSRQGAQETQYF,TRBJ2-5,TRBV27,-
CASSSFVGPKGYEQYF,TRBJ2-7,TRBV5-5,-
CASSNPTGGTEAFF,TRBJ1-1,TRBV9,-
CASSLGGTGELFF,TRBJ2-2,TRBV5-1,-
CASSALGTSNTEAFF,TRBJ1-1,TRBV9,-
CASSLQGGAMNTEAFF,TRBJ1-1,TRBV5-1,-
CASSFGTGAYEQYF,TRBJ2-7,TRBV27,-
CASSLSGQETQYF,TRBJ2-5,TRBV7-2,-
CASSQAPERYGYTF,TRBJ1-2,TRBV18,-
CASSEGRLAEDNEQFF,TRBJ2-1,TRBV2,-
CASSYTDQPQHF,TRBJ1-5,TRBV7-9,-